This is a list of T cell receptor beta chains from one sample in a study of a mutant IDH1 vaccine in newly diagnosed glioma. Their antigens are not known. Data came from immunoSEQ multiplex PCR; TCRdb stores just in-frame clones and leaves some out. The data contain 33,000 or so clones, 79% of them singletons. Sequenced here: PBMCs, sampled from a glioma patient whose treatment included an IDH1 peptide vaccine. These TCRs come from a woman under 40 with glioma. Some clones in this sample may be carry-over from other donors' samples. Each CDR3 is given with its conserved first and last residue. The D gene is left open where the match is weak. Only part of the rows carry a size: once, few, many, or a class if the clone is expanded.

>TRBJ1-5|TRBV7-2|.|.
TGTGCCAGCAGCTTAGCCGGGGGGCGTCAGCCCCAGCATTTT
CASSLAGGRQPQHF
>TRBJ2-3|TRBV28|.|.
TGTGCCAGCAGTTCTACCGACAGGGGAGGGACGCAGTATTTT
CASSSTDRGGTQYF
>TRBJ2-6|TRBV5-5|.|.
TGTGCCAGCAGGGCAACTTCTGGGGCCAACGTCCTGACTTTC
CASRATSGANVLTF
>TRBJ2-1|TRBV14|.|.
TGTGCCAGCAGCCAAGGATTACTTGGCGGTTACTACAATGAGCAGTTCTTC
CASSQGLLGGYYNEQFF
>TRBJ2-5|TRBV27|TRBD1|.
TGTGCCAGCAGTAAGACAGGGGTTTTCCGAGAGACCCAGTACTTC
CASSKTGVFRETQYF
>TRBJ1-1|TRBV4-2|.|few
TGTGCCAGCAGCCAAGTGGTGAACACTGAAGCTTTCTTT
CASSQVVNTEAFF
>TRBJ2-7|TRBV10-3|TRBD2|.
TGTGCCATCAGTGAGTCGATAGGCGGGAGAGCCTACGAGCAGTACTTC
CAISESIGGRAYEQYF
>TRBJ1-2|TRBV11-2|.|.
TGTGCCAGCAGCTCCCTAGGCGGAGGCTATGGCTACACCTTC
CASSSLGGGYGYTF
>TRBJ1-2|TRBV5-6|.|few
TGTGCCAGCAGCTTGAGTTGGAATAAGGGCAACTATGGCTACACCTTC
CASSLSWNKGNYGYTF
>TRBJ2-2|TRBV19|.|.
TGTGCCAGTAGAGATGACTCTCTGTTCGCGAACACCGGGGAGCTGTTTTTT
CASRDDSLFANTGELFF
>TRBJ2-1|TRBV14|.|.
TGTGCCAGCAGCCAAGATTGGGGGGCCTACAATGAGCAGTTCTTC
CASSQDWGAYNEQFF
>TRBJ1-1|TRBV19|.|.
TGTGCCAGTAGTACGACGGCGAACACTGAAGCTTTCTTT
CASSTTANTEAFF
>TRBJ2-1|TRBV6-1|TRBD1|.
TGTGCCAGTAGGGGGACAGGGGCCTACAATGAGCAGTTCTTC
CASRGTGAYNEQFF
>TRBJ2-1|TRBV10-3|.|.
TGTGCCATCAGTGAATCTAGGGGGGAGCAGTTCTTC
CAISESRGEQFF
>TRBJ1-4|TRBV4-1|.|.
TGCGCCAGCAGCCAAGTGGTTGGGGAGAAACTGTTTTTT
CASSQVVGEKLFF
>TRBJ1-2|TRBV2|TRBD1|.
TGTGCCAGCAGAAACCTGGACAGGGGCCGAGATGGCTACACCTTC
CASRNLDRGRDGYTF
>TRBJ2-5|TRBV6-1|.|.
TGTGCCAGCGGATTTAGCTGGTTAAAAGAGACCCAGTACTTC
CASGFSWLKETQYF